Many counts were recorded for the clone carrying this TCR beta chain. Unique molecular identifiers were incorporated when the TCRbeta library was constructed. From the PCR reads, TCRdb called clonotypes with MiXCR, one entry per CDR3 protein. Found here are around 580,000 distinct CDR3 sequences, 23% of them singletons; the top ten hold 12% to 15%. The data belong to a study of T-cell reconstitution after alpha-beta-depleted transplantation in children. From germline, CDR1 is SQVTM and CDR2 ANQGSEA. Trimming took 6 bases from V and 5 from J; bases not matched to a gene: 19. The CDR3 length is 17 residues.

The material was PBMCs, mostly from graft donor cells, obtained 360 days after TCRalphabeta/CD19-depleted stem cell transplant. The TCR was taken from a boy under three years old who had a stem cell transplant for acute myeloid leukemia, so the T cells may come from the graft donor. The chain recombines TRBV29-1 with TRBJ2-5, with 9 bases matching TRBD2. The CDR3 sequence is CSVDLSLAGTKGETQYF. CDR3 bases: TGCAGCGTCGACTTGAGCCTAGCGGGAACAAAAGGGGAGACCCAGTACTTC.